This entry is about one TCR beta chain. No antigen is known for it. This specimen comes from a study of T cell responses to AZD1222 COVID-19 vaccine. Overall study context: Second-dose schedules of about 4 or about 12 weeks were combined.

Findings and limits, study-wide: Repertoire sampling happened only post peak T cell response.

Assay: immunoSEQ multiplex PCR; the TCRdb copy retains only in-frame clones and omits some. This table holds around 150,000 clones, about 93% found once. CDR1 is SGHNT and CDR2 is YYREEE in the germline V gene (reference sequence). Trimming left V 7 bases short and J 2 bases short, with 9 bases between. The CDR3 loop spans 12 amino acids. This clonotype was sampled from an adult in good health. This sample comprised peripheral blood, obtained on day 0 of AZD1222 vaccination. The V gene is TRBV5-4, the J gene TRBJ1-2; no clear D gene. The CDR3 here is CASRRGNYGYTF. The CDR3 DNA reads TGTGCCAGCCGGAGAGGAAACTATGGCTACACCTTC.